The next 30 T cell receptor beta chains were all read from a single sample in a study of shared T cell receptors in the human thymus. The protocol was immunoSEQ multiplex PCR, while the TCRdb copy is restricted to in-frame clones and leaves out a portion. The data hold hundreds of thousands of clones, with 88% observed a single time. These data also featured in a second study, about human thymus T cells.

Input material: thymocytes. The receptors here all came from a boy under three years old with a congenital heart defect.

This rearrangement joins TRBV4-3 to TRBJ2-3; 9 nucleotides agree with TRBD1. CDR3 length equals 18 residues. Trimming removed 0 bases from V and 1 base from J; junction bases left unmatched: 8. Germline CDR1 is LGHNA and CDR2 is YSLEER. CDR3 sequence reads: CASSQDGGQGWGTDTQYF. The CDR3 DNA sequence: TGCGCCAGCAGCCAAGATGGCGGACAGGGGTGGGGCACAGATACGCAGTATTTT.

The J gene is TRBJ2-6, the V gene TRBV2; D remains unclear. CDR3 length: 13 residues. Looked up from germline, CDR1 is SNHLY and CDR2 is FYNNEI. The V end lost 9 bases, the J end lost 0 bases, and 6 bases lay between the germline ends. CDR3 coding DNA: TGTGCCAGTCTAGACTCTGGGGCCAACGTCCTGACTTTC. Protein sequence: CASLDSGANVLTF.

J is TRBJ2-3 and V is TRBV7-2; a possible D gene is TRBD2 (7 bases). V dropped 4 bases and J dropped 8 bases, with 25 bases sitting between them. Germline lookup yields CDR1 SGHTA and CDR2 FQGNSA. The CDR3 spans 17 residues. The CDR3 spells CASSSGGLKGGRGTQYF. CDR3 sequence (DNA): TGTGCCAGCAGCTCGGGAGGACTGAAAGGGGGGAGGGGTACGCAGTATTTT.

The chain couples TRBV2 to TRBJ2-7; TRBD2 aligns across 9 bases. From germline, CDR1 is SNHLY and CDR2 FYNNEI. Unmatched junction bases numbered 1, after V lost 8 bases and J lost 5 bases. CDR3 size: 11 residues. Here the CDR3 DNA reads TGTGCCAGCTGCGGGGGGGACGAGCAGTACTTC. Encoded protein: CASCGGDEQYF.

V and J are TRBV4-2 and TRBJ1-3; D possibly corresponds to TRBD1 (6 bases). CDR1 is LGHNA and CDR2 is YNFKEQ in the germline V gene. V was trimmed by 3 bases and J by 4 bases, leaving 13 bases between them. The CDR3 totals 15 residues. This chain's CDR3 is CASSQQGPGGNTIYF. CDR3 in DNA: TGTGCCAGCAGCCAGCAGGGGCCTGGGGGAAACACCATATATTTT.

In this sample, this clone turned up once. The chain carries TRBV10-3 and TRBJ1-2; 8 nucleotides line up with TRBD1. The CDR3 is 14 amino acids. With V trimmed by 2 bases and J by 4 bases, 3 bases remained unmatched. CDR1 is ENHRY and CDR2 is SYGVKD in the germline V gene. CDR3 protein: CAISEPDRGYGYTF. The CDR3 region has the DNA TGTGCCATCAGTGAGCCAGACAGGGGCTATGGCTACACCTTC.

This clone was seen a handful of times. The chain is built from TRBV7-9 and TRBJ2-7; no firm D call. This CDR3 has 16 amino acids. Germline CDR1 reads SEHNR; CDR2 reads FQNEAQ (reference sequence). V was shortened by 2 bases and J by 0 bases, with 14 bases between the two germline ends. The CDR3 region has the DNA TGTGCCAGCAGCTTATCCGGTGGCGGCAGCTCCTACGAGCAGTACTTC. It specifies CASSLSGGGSSYEQYF.

The J gene is TRBJ2-7, the V gene TRBV27, with 10 nucleotides matching TRBD2. J was trimmed by 2 bases and V by 5 bases; bases with no gene match: 3. Germline V gene data show CDR1 as MNHEY and CDR2 as SMNVEV (reference sequence). The CDR3 consists of 14 residues. As DNA, the CDR3 is TGTGCCAGCAGTATAACTAGCGGGACCTACGAGCAGTACTTC. Its protein is CASSITSGTYEQYF.

The chain joins TRBV7-2 to TRBJ1-2; perhaps TRBD1 as D (6 bases). Trimming stripped 5 bases from V and 4 bases from J, with 11 bases between. CDR3 length: 13 residues. Looked up from germline, CDR1 is SGHTA and CDR2 is FQGNSA. CDR3 region: CASSGDRIYGYTF. CDR3 sequence (DNA): TGTGCCAGCAGCGGCGACAGGATCTATGGCTACACCTTC.

This sequence joins TRBV6-1 and TRBJ2-7; the match to TRBD1 covers 9 bases. Per the germline V gene, CDR1 is MNHNS and CDR2 is SASEGT. Trimming cost V 8 bases and J 2 bases; bases outside gene matches: 7. The CDR3 consists of 14 residues. The CDR3 DNA follows: TGTGCCAGCCTCGGGAGGACAGGGGCCTACGAGCAGTACTTC. Its translation is CASLGRTGAYEQYF.

This chain joins TRBV6-7 and TRBJ2-5; TRBD2 agrees at 12 bases. TRBV6-7 is filed as an ORF, its function uncertain. This CDR3 contains 16 residues. V lost 7 bases, J lost 0 bases, and 6 bases stayed unmatched. CDR3 sequence reads: CASKRTSGTYQETQYF. CDR3 nucleotide sequence: TGTGCCAGCAAAAGGACTAGCGGGACCTACCAAGAGACCCAGTACTTC.

This sequence joins TRBV27 and TRBJ2-2; D is unclear. Looked up from germline, CDR1 is MNHEY and CDR2 is SMNVEV (reference sequence). V was pared by 5 bases and J by 2 bases, with 9 bases between. CDR3 length: 14 amino acids. The chain's CDR3 is CASSMGRNTGELFF. CDR3 bases: TGTGCCAGCAGTATGGGCCGTAACACCGGGGAGCTGTTTTTT.

This chain links TRBV7-2 with TRBJ2-2, with 9 positions matching TRBD2. Germline CDR1 and CDR2: SGHTA and FQGNSA. This CDR3 has 13 amino acids. V shed 5 bases, J shed 8 bases, and the junction held 3 bases outside the gene matches. The CDR3 spells CASSGLALGELFF. The CDR3 DNA follows: TGTGCCAGCAGCGGACTAGCGCTAGGGGAGCTGTTTTTT.

CDR3 region: CASSQDEGPYYGYTF. In DNA form, the CDR3 reads TGTGCCAGCAGCCAAGACGAGGGTCCCTACTATGGCTACACCTTC. The chain couples TRBV14 to TRBJ1-2; D not certain. Germline-derived CDR1 and CDR2 are SGHDN and FVKESK. The CDR3 sequence is 15 residues long. The germline V and J ends were trimmed by 0 bases and 3 bases, with 11 bases remaining between them.

CDR3 bases: TGTGCCAGCAGCAGGGACAGGGAAAACTACGAGCAGTACTTC. Residues: CASSRDRENYEQYF. The rearrangement uses TRBV5-6 and TRBJ2-7; 9 bases agree with TRBD1. The CDR3 contains 14 residues. Germline CDR1 reads SGHDT; CDR2 reads YYEEEE. V lost 4 bases to trimming and J lost 3 bases; unmatched junction nucleotides: 5.

This rearrangement joins TRBV14 to TRBJ2-7; D is ambiguous. The germline V gene encodes CDR1 SGHDN and CDR2 FVKESK. Trimming took 1 base from V and 4 from J, leaving 8 bases between them. This CDR3 spans 13 amino acids. The CDR3 loop is CASSQGPGYEQYF. The DNA of the CDR3 is TGTGCCAGCAGCCAAGGCCCAGGTTACGAGCAGTACTTC.

The chain combines TRBV7-8 with TRBJ2-2; the match to TRBD1 covers 8 bases. V gave up 6 bases and J gave up 7 bases; unmatched junction bases: 10. The CDR3 sequence is 15 residues long. CDR1 is SGHVS and CDR2 is FQNEAQ in the germline V gene. The DNA for the CDR3 is TGTGCCAGCAGAGTAAGGACAGGGAGGCACGGGGAGCTGTTTTTT. Translated: CASRVRTGRHGELFF.

The genes are TRBV15 and TRBJ2-1; a weak D match, TRBD2 (6 bases). V lost 1 base and J lost 7, with 17 bases in between. Germline V gene sequence: CDR1 LNHNV, CDR2 YYDKDF (reference sequence). This CDR3 has 16 residues. CDR3: CATSRVGSPRGNEQFF. CDR3 in DNA: TGTGCCACCAGCAGAGTTGGTAGCCCCCGGGGGAATGAGCAGTTCTTC.

In its sample, this clone was seen a few times. The chain links TRBV5-8 to TRBJ2-3, with D hard to call. CDR3 length: 11 amino acids. Trimming pared 6 bases from V and 5 bases from J, leaving 7 bases between. Looked up from germline, CDR1 is SGHTS and CDR2 is YDEGEE. CDR3 sequence reads: CASISGDTQYF. The DNA for the CDR3 is TGTGCCAGCATCTCCGGAGATACGCAGTATTTT.

This chain connects TRBV4-3 to TRBJ2-1; TRBD2 agrees at 7 bases. Germline lookup yields CDR1 LGHNA and CDR2 YSLEER. With 1 base clipped from V and 0 bases from J, the junction kept 3 bases outside the gene matches. There are 16 residues in the CDR3. The CDR3: CASSQVRLASYNEQFF. Here the CDR3 DNA reads TGCGCCAGCAGCCAAGTTAGACTAGCCTCCTACAATGAGCAGTTCTTC.

The V call is TRBV6-1, the J call TRBJ2-7, with D unclear. With 10 bases removed from V and 6 bases from J, the gap between germline ends came to 16 bases. In germline, CDR1 is MNHNS, CDR2 SASEGT. There are 12 residues in the CDR3. Here the CDR3 reads CATQTTTSEQYF. CDR3 DNA sequence: TGTGCCACCCAAACTACGACGAGCGAGCAGTACTTC.

This rearrangement joins TRBV4-2 to TRBJ1-4, with no clear D. Trimming removed 4 bases at V and 6 bases at J, with 9 bases between. Per the germline V gene, CDR1 is LGHNA and CDR2 is YNFKEQ. The CDR3 contains 13 residues. CDR3 residues: CASSPMHDEKLFF. The CDR3 DNA reads TGTGCCAGCAGCCCTATGCATGATGAAAAACTGTTTTTT.

The V call is TRBV6-5, the J call TRBJ1-1, with 7 bases aligning to TRBD1. This CDR3 is 14 amino acids long. Germline loops: CDR1 MNHEY, CDR2 SVGAGI. V gave up 0 bases and J gave up 3 bases; unmatched junction bases: 1. CDR3 nucleotides: TGTGCCAGCAGTTACTCACAGGGGCACACTGAAGCTTTCTTT. It codes for CASSYSQGHTEAFF.

This clone occurred a few times. The J gene is TRBJ2-5, the V gene TRBV5-6; no firm D call. This CDR3 has 11 residues. V lost 2 bases to trimming and J lost 4 bases, with 3 bases between them. In germline, CDR1 is SGHDT, CDR2 YYEEEE. The CDR3 here is CASSFGETQYF. CDR3 DNA: TGTGCCAGCAGCTTCGGAGAGACCCAGTACTTC.

This chain joins TRBV2 and TRBJ2-3; D is perhaps TRBD2 (5 bases). The CDR3 length is 13 residues. Germline-derived CDR1 and CDR2 are SNHLY and FYNNEI. The ends were cut back, 9 bases at V and 2 bases at J, with 12 bases in the middle. The CDR3 sequence: CARADWTTDTQYF. In DNA form, the CDR3 reads TGTGCCAGAGCGGACTGGACCACAGATACGCAGTATTTT.

This clone is a singleton in its sample. The V gene is TRBV9, the J gene TRBJ1-4; 9 bases align to TRBD1. Germline values: CDR1 SGDLS, CDR2 YYNGEE. The ends lost 4 bases at V and 5 bases at J; junction bases unmatched: 9. This CDR3 has 16 amino acids. Here the CDR3 DNA reads TGTGCCAGCAGCCCGCACCCCGGGACAGGGAATGAAAAACTGTTTTTT. It codes for CASSPHPGTGNEKLFF.

This clone is a singleton in its sample. This chain uses TRBV19 with TRBJ2-1; 14 nucleotides match TRBD2. In germline, CDR1 is LNHDA, CDR2 SQIVND (reference sequence). Trimming took 3 bases from V and 9 from J; bases not matched to a gene: 7. This CDR3 comprises 16 residues. The chain's CDR3 is CASSMEGLAGVCEQFF. CDR3 nucleotides: TGTGCCAGTAGTATGGAGGGACTAGCGGGAGTATGTGAGCAGTTCTTC.

The rearrangement joins TRBV6-5 to TRBJ2-7, with TRBD1 identical over 9 bases. This CDR3 comprises 14 residues. V lost 0 bases, J lost 3 bases, and 0 bases stayed unmatched. Germline V gene sequence: CDR1 MNHEY, CDR2 SVGAGI. As DNA, the CDR3 is TGTGCCAGCAGTTACTCGGGACAGGGCTACGAGCAGTACTTC. It yields the protein CASSYSGQGYEQYF.

V and J are TRBV5-8 and TRBJ2-2; the match to TRBD2 covers 8 bases. Germline-derived CDR1 and CDR2 are SGHTS and YDEGEE. CDR3 length equals 14 residues. Trimming took 4 bases from V and 7 from J; bases not matched to a gene: 6. In nucleotides, the CDR3 is TGTGCCAGCAGCGGGGGACTAGGGGTCGGGGAGCTGTTTTTT. Amino acid sequence: CASSGGLGVGELFF. Using reference TRBV5-8 and TRBJ2-2 for the parts outside the CDR3, the full variable domain is EAGVTQSPTHLIKTRGQQATLRCSPISGHTSVYWYQQALGLGLQFLLWYDEGEERNRGNFPPRFSGRQFPNYSSELNVNALELEDSALYLCASSGGLGVGELFFGEGSRLTVL.

The chain combines TRBV28 with TRBJ1-4; D might be TRBD1 (6 bases). CDR3 length: 16 residues. Trimming left V 5 bases short and J 6 bases short, with 19 bases between. CDR1 is MDHEN and CDR2 is SYDVKM in the germline V gene. CDR3 sequence: CASSPHSGAGDEKLFF. In nucleotides, the CDR3 is TGTGCCAGCAGTCCACACTCGGGGGCGGGGGATGAAAAACTGTTTTTT.